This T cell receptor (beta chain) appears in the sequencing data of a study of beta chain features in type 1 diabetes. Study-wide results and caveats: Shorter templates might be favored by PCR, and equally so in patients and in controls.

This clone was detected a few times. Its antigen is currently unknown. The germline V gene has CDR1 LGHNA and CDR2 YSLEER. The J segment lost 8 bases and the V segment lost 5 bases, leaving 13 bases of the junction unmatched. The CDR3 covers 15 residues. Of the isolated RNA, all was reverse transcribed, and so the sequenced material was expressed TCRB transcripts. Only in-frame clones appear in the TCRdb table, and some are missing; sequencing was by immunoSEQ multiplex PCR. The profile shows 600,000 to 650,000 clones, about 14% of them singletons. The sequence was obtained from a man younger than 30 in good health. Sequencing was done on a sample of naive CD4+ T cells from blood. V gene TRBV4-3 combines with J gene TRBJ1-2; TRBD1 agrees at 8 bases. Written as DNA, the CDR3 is TGCGCCAGCAGCGCCAGACAGGACAGGGCCGACGGCTACACCTTC. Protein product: CASSARQDRADGYTF.